This T cell receptor beta chain was sequenced for a study of metastatic and nonmetastatic thyroid tumors. Looking at the study overall: Repertoire comparisons spanned blood and tumor or nodule tissue from malignant and benign thyroid patients. Study-level findings and limits: Benign nodules were reported to have significantly lower TCR beta diversity than malignant thyroid tumors, in blood and tumor.

This clone was observed a single time. Its specificity is not known. Until they underwent thyroid surgery, no patient had received any treatment. CDR3 size: 14 residues. Per the germline V gene, CDR1 is SGDLS and CDR2 is YYNGEE. After removal of 1 base from V and 2 bases from J, the junction contained 2 bases not matched to a gene. The authors' processing: Clinicopathological groups of papillary thyroid cancer showed CDR3 differences that were used to build a distant-metastasis classifier. TCRdb re-analyzed the PCR reads using MiXCR. These V and J calls originate from TCRdb's pipeline instead of the authors' own analysis. The sample holds about 5,000 clones, 25% to 30% seen once.

The TCR sequence derives from a female donor with papillary thyroid cancer or a benign thyroid nodule (not recorded which). Some clones in this sample may be carry-over from other donors' samples. Sequenced sample: adjacent normal tissue. The chain couples TRBV9 to TRBJ2-7; 8 bases line up with TRBD2. The CDR3 loop reads CASSVTSGTYEQYF. Written as DNA, the CDR3 is TGTGCCAGCAGCGTAACTAGCGGAACCTACGAGCAGTACTTC.